This T cell receptor (beta chain) derives from a study of blood T cell repertoires in COVID-19. Looked up from germline, CDR1 is MGHDK and CDR2 is SYGVNS. The V end lost 4 bases, the J end lost 6 bases, and 12 bases lay between the germline ends. This CDR3 is 13 amino acids long. Data came from immunoSEQ multiplex PCR; TCRdb stores just in-frame clones and leaves some out. The table has 45,000 to 65,000 clones, roughly nine tenths seen once. The specimen sequenced was peripheral blood. The chain is built from TRBV25-1 and TRBJ1-2; D is unclear. The clonotype comes from a human donor in a cohort sampled during active COVID-19. CDR3 loop: CASSADFGDGYTF. The DNA for the CDR3 is TGTGCCAGCAGTGCTGACTTTGGTGATGGCTACACCTTC.